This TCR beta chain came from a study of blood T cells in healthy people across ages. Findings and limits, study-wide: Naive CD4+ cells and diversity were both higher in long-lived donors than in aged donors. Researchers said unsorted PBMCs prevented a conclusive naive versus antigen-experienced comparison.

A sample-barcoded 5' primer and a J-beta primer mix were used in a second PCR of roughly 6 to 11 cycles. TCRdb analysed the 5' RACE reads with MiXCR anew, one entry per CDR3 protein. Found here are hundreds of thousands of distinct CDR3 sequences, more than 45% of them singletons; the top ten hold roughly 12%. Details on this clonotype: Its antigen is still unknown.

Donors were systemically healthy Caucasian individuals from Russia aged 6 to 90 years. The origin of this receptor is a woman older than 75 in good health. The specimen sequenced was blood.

CDR3 coding DNA: TGCGCCAGCAGCTTTACGACTAGCGGGGCGAAGGATACGCAGTATTTT. It specifies CASSFTTSGAKDTQYF. V is TRBV5-1 and J is TRBJ2-3; 11 positions match TRBD2. Germline V gene sequence: CDR1 SGHRS, CDR2 YFSETQ. The CDR3 is 16 residues long. The trim removed 2 bases at V and 6 bases at J, leaving 8 bases unmatched. Using reference TRBV5-1 and TRBJ2-3 for the parts outside the CDR3, the full variable domain is KAGVTQTPRYLIKTRGQQVTLSCSPISGHRSVSWYQQTPGQGLQFLFEYFSETQRNKGNFPGRFSGRQFSNSRSEMNVSTLELGDSALYLCASSFTTSGAKDTQYFGPGTRLTVL.